This is a list of T cell receptor beta chains from one sample in a study of T cell responses to AZD1222 COVID-19 vaccine. Generated by immunoSEQ multiplex PCR, the TCRdb table keeps only in-frame clones and is missing some. The table shows fewer than 200,000 clones, with 70% to 90% occurring only once. Sequencing was performed on peripheral blood, taken 28 days after the second AZD1222 dose. These receptors were taken from an adult who received the AZD1222 COVID-19 vaccine. The CDR3 runs from the conserved cysteine through the conserved F or W. Expanded clones get a size class; other rows say once, few or many, or leave the size out.

clone size: few; V gene: TRBV21-1; J gene: TRBJ1-6; CDR3 protein: CASSKKPKRVSPLHF
clone size: -; V gene: TRBV19; J gene: TRBJ2-7; CDR3 protein: CASASNSYEQYF
clone size: -; V gene: TRBV5-3; J gene: TRBJ2-1; CDR3 protein: CARSFNCLEEQFF
clone size: few; V gene: TRBV11-2; J gene: TRBJ2-7; CDR3 protein: CASTRGSYEQYF
clone size: once; V gene: TRBV7-9; J gene: TRBJ2-5; CDR3 protein: CASLADSQETQYF
clone size: -; V gene: TRBV4-2; J gene: TRBJ2-2; CDR3 protein: CASSKEVGGYTGELFF
clone size: -; V gene: TRBV10-3; J gene: TRBJ2-3; CDR3 protein: CAIGNRVGRDTQYF
clone size: few; V gene: TRBV5-1; J gene: TRBJ2-7; CDR3 protein: CASSSQGRLEQYF
clone size: -; V gene: TRBV7-2; J gene: TRBJ2-3; CDR3 protein: CASSARSSTDTQYF
clone size: few; V gene: TRBV18; J gene: TRBJ2-2; CDR3 protein: CASSPSAGQIGKLFF
clone size: -; V gene: TRBV6-6; J gene: TRBJ2-7; CDR3 protein: CASSSRRDRGVLAVYEQYF
clone size: -; V gene: TRBV12-3/TRBV12-4; J gene: TRBJ2-2; CDR3 protein: CASSGEAGELFF
clone size: -; V gene: TRBV18; J gene: TRBJ2-2; CDR3 protein: CASSPQGLNTGELFF
clone size: -; V gene: TRBV27; J gene: TRBJ1-4; CDR3 protein: CASSLAATNEKLFF
clone size: few; V gene: TRBV7-3; J gene: TRBJ2-2; CDR3 protein: CASSRGPNTGELFF
clone size: -; V gene: TRBV9; J gene: TRBJ2-1; CDR3 protein: CASSVGLAGDNEQFF
clone size: -; V gene: TRBV19; J gene: TRBJ1-1; CDR3 protein: CASSRPMNTEAFF
clone size: -; V gene: TRBV5-1; J gene: TRBJ2-7; CDR3 protein: CASSNGQGREQYF
clone size: once; V gene: TRBV4-2; J gene: TRBJ2-7; CDR3 protein: CASSQEAGVSYEQYF
clone size: once; V gene: TRBV7-2; J gene: TRBJ1-3; CDR3 protein: CASSTGGSSGNTIYF
clone size: -; V gene: TRBV7-6; J gene: TRBJ2-5; CDR3 protein: CASSRPQETQYF
clone size: -; V gene: TRBV29-1; J gene: TRBJ2-7; CDR3 protein: CSVLSGSGEQYF
clone size: -; V gene: TRBV28; J gene: TRBJ1-2; CDR3 protein: CASSFGQSSYGYTF
clone size: once; V gene: TRBV5-1; J gene: TRBJ2-1; CDR3 protein: CASSLLAGSMGGEQFF
clone size: -; V gene: TRBV6-5; J gene: TRBJ2-7; CDR3 protein: CASSPRRLADPHF